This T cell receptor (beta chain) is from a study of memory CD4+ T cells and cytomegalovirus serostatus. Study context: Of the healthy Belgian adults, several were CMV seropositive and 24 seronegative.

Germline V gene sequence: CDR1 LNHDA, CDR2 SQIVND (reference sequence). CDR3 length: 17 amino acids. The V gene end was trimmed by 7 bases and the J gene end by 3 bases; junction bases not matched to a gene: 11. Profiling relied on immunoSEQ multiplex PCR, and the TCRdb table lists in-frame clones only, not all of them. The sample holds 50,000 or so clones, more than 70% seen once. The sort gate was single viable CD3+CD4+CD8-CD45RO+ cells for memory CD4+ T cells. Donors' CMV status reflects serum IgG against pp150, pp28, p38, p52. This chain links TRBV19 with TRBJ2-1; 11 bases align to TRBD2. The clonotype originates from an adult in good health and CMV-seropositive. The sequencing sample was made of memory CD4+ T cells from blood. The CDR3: CASTDQYSGRGYNEQFF. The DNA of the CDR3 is TGTGCCAGTACCGACCAATATAGCGGGAGGGGCTACAATGAGCAGTTCTTC.